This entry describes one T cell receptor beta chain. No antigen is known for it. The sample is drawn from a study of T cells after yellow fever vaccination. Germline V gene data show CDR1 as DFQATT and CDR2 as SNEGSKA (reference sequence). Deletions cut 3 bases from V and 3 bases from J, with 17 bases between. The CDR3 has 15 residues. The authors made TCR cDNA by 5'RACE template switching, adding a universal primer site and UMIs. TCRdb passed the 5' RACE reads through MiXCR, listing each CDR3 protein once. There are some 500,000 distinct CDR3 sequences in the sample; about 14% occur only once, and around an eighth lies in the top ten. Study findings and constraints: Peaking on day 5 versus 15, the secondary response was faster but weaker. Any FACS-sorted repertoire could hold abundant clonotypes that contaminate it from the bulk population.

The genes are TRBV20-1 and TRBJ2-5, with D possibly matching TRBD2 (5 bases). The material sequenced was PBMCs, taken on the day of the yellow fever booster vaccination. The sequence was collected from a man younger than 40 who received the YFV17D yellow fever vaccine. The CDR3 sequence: CSASGRSGREETQYF. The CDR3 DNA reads TGCAGTGCTAGCGGACGTTCGGGAAGGGAAGAGACCCAGTACTTC.